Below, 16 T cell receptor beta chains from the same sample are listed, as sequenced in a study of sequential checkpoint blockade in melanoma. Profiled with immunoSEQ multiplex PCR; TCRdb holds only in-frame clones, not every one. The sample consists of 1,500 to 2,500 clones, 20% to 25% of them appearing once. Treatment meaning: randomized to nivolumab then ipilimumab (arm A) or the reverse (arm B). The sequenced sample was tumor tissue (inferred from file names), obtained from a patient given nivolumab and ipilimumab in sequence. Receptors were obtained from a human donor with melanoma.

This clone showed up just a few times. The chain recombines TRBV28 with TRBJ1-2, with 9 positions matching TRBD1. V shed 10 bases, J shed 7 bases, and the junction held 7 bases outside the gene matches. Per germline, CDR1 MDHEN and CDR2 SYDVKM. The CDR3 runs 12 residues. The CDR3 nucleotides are TGTGCCACGGGACAGGGTATGGGTGGCTACACCTTC. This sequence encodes CATGQGMGGYTF.

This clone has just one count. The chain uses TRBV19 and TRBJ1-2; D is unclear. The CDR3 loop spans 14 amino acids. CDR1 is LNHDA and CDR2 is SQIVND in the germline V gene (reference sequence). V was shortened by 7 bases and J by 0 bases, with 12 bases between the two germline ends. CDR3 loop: CASNSGNANYGYTF. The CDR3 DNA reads TGTGCCAGTAATTCCGGGAATGCTAACTATGGCTACACCTTC.

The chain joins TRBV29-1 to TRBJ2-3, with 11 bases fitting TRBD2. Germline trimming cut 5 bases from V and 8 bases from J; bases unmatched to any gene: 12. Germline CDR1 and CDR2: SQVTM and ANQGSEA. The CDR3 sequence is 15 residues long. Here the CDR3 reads CSVLLLAGGTPTQYF. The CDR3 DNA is TGCAGCGTTCTCCTCTTAGCGGGAGGGACCCCTACGCAGTATTTT.

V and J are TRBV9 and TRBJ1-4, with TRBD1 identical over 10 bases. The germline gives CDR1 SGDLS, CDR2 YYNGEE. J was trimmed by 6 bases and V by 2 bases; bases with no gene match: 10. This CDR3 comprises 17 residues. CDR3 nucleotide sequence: TGTGCCAGCAGCGTTAGGACAGGGGGTAGCCGGGATGAAAAACTGTTTTTT. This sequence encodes CASSVRTGGSRDEKLFF.

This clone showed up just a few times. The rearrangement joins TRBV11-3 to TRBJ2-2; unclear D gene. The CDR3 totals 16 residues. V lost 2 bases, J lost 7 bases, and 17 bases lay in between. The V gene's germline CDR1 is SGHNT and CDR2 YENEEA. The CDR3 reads CASSLMERVSIGELFF. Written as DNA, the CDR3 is TGTGCCAGCAGCTTAATGGAAAGGGTTTCCATCGGGGAGCTGTTTTTT.

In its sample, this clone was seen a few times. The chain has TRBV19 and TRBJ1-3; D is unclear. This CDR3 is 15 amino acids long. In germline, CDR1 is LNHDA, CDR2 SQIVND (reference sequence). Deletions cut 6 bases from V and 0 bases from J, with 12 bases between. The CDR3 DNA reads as TGTGCCAGTAGAGACAAAGAGAGCTCTGGAAACACCATATATTTT. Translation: CASRDKESSGNTIYF. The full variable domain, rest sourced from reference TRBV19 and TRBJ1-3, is DGGITQSPKYLFRKEGQNVTLSCEQNLNHDAMYWYRQDPGQGLRLIYYSQIVNDFQKGDIAEGYSVSREKKESFPLTVTSAQKNPTAFYLCASRDKESSGNTIYFGEGSWLTVV.

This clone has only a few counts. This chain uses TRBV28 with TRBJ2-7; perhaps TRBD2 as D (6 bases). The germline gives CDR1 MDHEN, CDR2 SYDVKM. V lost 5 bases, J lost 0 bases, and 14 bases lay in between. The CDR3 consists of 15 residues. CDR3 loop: CASSSTGDSSYEQYF. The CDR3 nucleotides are TGTGCCAGCAGTAGTACGGGGGACTCCTCCTACGAGCAGTACTTC.

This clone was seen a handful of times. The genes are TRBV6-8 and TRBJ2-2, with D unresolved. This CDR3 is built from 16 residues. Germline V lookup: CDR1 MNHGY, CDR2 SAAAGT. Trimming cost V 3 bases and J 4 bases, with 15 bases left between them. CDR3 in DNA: TGTGCCAGCAGTTATCTGCGCCCTTTGCGCACCGGGGAGCTGTTTTTT. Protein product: CASSYLRPLRTGELFF.

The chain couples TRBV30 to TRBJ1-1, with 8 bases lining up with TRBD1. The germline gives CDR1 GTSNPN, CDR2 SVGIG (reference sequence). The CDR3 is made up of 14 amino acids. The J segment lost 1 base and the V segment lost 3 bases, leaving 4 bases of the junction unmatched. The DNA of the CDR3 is TGTGCCTGGAGCCGACAGGGGCGGAACACTGAAGCTTTCTTT. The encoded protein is CAWSRQGRNTEAFF.

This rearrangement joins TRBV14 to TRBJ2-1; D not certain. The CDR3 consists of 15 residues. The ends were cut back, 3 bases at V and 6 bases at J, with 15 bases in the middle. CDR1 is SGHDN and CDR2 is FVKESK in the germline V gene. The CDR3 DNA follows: TGTGCCAGCAGCCATGGGATACTCCAGTCCAATGAGCAGTTCTTC. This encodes CASSHGILQSNEQFF.

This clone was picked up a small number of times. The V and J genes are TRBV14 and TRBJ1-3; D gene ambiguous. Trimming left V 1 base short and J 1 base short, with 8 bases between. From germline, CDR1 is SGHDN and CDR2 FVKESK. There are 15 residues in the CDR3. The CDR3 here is CASSQGYGSGNTIYF. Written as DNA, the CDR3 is TGTGCCAGCAGCCAAGGATACGGGTCTGGAAACACCATATATTTT.

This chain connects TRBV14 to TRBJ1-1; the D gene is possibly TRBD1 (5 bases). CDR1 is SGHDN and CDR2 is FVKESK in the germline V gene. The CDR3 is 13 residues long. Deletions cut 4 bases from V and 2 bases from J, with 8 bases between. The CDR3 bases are TGTGCCAGCAGCCGGACACCTAACACTGAAGCTTTCTTT. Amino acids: CASSRTPNTEAFF.

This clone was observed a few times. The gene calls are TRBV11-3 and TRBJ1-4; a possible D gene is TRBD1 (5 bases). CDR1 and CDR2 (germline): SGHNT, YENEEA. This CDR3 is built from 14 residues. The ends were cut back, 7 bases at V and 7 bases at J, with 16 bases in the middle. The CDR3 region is CASTFGGSGEKLFF. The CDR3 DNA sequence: TGTGCCAGCACCTTCGGGGGGAGCGGTGAAAAACTGTTTTTT. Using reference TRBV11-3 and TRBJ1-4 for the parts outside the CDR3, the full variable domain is EAGVVQSPRYKIIEKKQPVAFWCNPISGHNTLYWYLQNLGQGPELLIRYENEEAVDDSQLPKDRFSAERLKGVDSTLKIQPAELGDSAVYLCASTFGGSGEKLFFGSGTQLSVL.

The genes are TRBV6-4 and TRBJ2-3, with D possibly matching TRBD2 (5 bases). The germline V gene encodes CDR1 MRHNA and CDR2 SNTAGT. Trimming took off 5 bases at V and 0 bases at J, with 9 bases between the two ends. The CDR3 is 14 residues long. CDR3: CASSYTGSTDTQYF. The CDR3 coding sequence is TGTGCCAGCAGTTACACGGGGAGCACAGATACGCAGTATTTT.

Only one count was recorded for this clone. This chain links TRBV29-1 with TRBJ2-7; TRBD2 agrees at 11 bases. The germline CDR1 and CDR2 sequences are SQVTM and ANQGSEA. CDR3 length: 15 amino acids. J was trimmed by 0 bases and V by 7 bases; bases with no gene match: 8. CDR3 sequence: CSASGGTSSSYEQYF. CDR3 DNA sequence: TGCAGCGCTAGCGGGGGGACCTCTAGCTCCTACGAGCAGTACTTC.

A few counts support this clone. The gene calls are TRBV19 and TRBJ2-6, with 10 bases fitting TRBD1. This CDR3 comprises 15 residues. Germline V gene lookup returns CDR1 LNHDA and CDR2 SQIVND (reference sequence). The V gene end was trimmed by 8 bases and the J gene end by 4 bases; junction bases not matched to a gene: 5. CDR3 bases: TGTGCCAGTGCCGGGACAGGGGCGGGGGCCAACGTCCTGACTTTC. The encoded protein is CASAGTGAGANVLTF.